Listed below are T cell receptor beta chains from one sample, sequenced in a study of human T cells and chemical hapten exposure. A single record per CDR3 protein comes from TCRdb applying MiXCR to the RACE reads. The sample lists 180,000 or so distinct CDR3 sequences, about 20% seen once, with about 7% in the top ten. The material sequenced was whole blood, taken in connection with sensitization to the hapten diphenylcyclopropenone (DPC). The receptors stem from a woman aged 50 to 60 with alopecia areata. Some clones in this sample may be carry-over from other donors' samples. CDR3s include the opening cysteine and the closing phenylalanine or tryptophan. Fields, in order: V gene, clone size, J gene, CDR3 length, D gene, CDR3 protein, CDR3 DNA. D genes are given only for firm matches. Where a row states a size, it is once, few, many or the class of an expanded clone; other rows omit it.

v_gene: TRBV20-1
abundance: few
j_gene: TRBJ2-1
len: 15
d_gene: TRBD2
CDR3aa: CSAGLARPPYNEQFF
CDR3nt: TGCAGTGCTGGACTAGCGAGGCCGCCCTACAATGAGCAGTTCTTC

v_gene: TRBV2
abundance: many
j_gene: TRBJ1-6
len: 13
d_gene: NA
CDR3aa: CASTPGYNSPLHF
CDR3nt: TGTGCCAGCACCCCAGGCTATAATTCACCCCTCCACTTT

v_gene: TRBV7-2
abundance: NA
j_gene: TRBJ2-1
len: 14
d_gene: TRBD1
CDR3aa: CASSPGTAYNEQFF
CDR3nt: TGTGCCAGCAGCCCCGGGACAGCCTACAATGAGCAGTTCTTC

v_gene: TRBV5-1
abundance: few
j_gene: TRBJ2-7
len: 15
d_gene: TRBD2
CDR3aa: CASRGGLADSYEQYF
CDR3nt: TGCGCCAGCAGAGGTGGACTAGCGGATTCCTACGAGCAGTACTTC

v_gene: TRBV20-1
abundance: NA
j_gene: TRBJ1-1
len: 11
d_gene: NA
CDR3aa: CSAGRGTEAFF
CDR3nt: TGCAGTGCTGGCAGGGGCACTGAAGCTTTCTTT

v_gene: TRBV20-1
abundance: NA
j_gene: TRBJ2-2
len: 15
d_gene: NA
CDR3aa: CSARKGEFGTGELFF
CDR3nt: TGCAGTGCTAGAAAGGGGGAGTTCGGAACCGGGGAGCTGTTTTTT

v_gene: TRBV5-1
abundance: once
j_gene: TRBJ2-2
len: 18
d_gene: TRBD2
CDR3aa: CASRNRTSVLGDTGELFF
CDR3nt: TGCGCCAGCAGAAACAGGACTAGCGTCTTAGGAGACACCGGGGAGCTGTTTTTT

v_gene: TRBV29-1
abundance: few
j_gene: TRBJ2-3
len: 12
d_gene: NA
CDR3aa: CSVLGGTDTQYF
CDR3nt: TGCAGCGTTCTAGGCGGCACAGATACGCAGTATTTT

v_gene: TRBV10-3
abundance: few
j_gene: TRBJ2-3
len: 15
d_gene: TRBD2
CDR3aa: CATLAGTSGSDTQYF
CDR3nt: TGTGCCACCCTTGCCGGGACTAGCGGGTCAGATACGCAGTATTTT

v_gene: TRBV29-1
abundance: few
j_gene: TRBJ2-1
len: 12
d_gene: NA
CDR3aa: CSGLESYNEQFF
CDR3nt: TGCAGCGGCCTCGAGTCCTACAATGAGCAGTTCTTC

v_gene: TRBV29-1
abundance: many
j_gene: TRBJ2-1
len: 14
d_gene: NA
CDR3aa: CSVFFRPAYNEQFF
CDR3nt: TGCAGCGTTTTCTTCCGGCCAGCCTACAATGAGCAGTTCTTC

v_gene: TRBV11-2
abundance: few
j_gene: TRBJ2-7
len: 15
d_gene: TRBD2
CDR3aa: CASSLGLAGGSGQYF
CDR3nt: TGTGCCAGCAGCTTAGGACTAGCGGGAGGTTCAGGGCAGTACTTC

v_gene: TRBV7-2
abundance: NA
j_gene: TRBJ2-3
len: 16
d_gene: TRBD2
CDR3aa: CASSLSRAGARDTQYF
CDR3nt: TGTGCCAGCAGCCTAAGCCGAGCGGGAGCTAGGGATACGCAGTATTTT

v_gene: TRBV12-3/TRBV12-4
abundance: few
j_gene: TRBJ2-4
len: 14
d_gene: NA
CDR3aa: CASSREGPVNIQYF
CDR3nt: TGTGCCAGCAGCCGAGAAGGGCCGGTAAACATTCAGTACTTC

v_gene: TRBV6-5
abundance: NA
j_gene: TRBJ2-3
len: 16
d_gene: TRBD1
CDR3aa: CASSVTGALGTDTQYF
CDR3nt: TGTGCCAGCAGTGTGACAGGGGCCCTCGGTACAGATACGCAGTATTTT

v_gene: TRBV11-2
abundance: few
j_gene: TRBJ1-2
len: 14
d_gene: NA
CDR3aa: CASSSTRTPYGYNF
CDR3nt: TGTGCCAGCAGCTCAACCCGAACCCCCTATGGCTACAACTTC

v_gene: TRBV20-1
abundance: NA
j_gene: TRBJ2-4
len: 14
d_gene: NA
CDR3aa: CSARLSGTGNIQYF
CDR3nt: TGCAGTGCTCGCTTATCAGGAACGGGAAACATTCAGTACTTC

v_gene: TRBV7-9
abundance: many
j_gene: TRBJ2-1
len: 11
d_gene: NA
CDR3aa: CASSFNNEQFF
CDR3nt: TGTGCCAGCAGCTTTAACAATGAGCAGTTCTTC

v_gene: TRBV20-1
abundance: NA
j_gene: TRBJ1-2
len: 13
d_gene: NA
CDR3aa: CSARDRGRYGYTF
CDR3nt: TGCAGTGCTAGAGATCGAGGGAGGTATGGCTACACCTTC

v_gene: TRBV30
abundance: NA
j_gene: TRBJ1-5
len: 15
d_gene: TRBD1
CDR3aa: CAWNIQGVGNQPQHF
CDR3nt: TGTGCCTGGAATATTCAGGGGGTGGGCAATCAGCCCCAGCATTTT

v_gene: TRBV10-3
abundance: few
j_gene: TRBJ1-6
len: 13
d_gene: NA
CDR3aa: CAIRQGDNSPLHF
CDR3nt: TGTGCCATCAGGCAGGGCGATAATTCACCCCTCCACTTT

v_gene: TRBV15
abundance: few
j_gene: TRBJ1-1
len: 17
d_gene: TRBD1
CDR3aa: CATSRDSWGQTNTEAFF
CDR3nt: TGTGCCACCAGCAGAGATTCATGGGGACAGACGAACACTGAAGCTTTCTTT

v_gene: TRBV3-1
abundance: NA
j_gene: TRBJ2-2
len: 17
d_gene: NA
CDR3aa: CASSPLMTSSNTGELFF
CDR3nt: TGTGCCAGCAGCCCACTTATGACGTCATCGAACACCGGGGAGCTGTTTTTT

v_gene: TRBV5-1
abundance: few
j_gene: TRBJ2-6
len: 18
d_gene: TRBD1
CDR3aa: CASSLSGTGTPGANVLTF
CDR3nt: TGCGCCAGCAGCCTGAGCGGGACAGGGACGCCTGGGGCCAACGTCCTGACTTTC

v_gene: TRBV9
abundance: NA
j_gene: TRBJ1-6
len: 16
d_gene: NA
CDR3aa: CASSQGPWTNSSPLHF
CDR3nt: TGTGCCAGCAGCCAGGGGCCCTGGACAAACTCTTCACCCCTCCACTTT

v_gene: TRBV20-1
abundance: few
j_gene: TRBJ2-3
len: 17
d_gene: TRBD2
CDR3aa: CSAPPPVREIWEDTQYF
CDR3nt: TGCAGTGCCCCCCCCCCTGTGCGGGAGATCTGGGAAGATACGCAGTATTTT

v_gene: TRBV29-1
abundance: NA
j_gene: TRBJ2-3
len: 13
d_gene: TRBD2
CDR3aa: CSVQRDDSYTQYF
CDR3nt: TGCAGCGTCCAGCGGGACGACAGCTATACGCAGTATTTT

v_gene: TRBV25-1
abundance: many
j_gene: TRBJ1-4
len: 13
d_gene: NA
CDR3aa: CASRGTPGEKLFF
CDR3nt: TGTGCCAGCAGGGGGACTCCAGGGGAAAAACTGTTTTTT

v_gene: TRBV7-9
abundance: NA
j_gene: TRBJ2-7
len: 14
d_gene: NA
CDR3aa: CASGYQQGPHEQYF
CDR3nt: TGTGCCAGCGGCTACCAACAGGGCCCCCACGAGCAGTACTTC

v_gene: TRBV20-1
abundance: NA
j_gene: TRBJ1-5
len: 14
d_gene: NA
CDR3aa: CSASEGILGQPQHF
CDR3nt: TGCAGTGCTAGCGAGGGGATTTTAGGTCAGCCCCAGCATTTT

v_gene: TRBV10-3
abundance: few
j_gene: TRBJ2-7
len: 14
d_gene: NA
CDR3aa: CAISEEPRSYEQYF
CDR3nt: TGTGCCATCAGTGAAGAGCCTAGGTCTTACGAGCAGTACTTC

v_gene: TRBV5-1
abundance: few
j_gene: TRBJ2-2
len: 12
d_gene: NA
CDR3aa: CASKADTGELFF
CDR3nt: TGCGCCAGCAAGGCAGACACCGGGGAGCTGTTTTTT

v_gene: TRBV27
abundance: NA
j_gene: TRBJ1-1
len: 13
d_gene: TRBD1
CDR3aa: CASSASGTGRAFF
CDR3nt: TGTGCCAGCAGTGCATCCGGGACAGGGCGAGCTTTCTTT

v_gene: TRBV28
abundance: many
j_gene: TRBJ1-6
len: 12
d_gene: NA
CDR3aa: CASSLVLSPLHF
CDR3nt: TGTGCCAGCAGTTTAGTTCTCTCACCCCTCCACTTT

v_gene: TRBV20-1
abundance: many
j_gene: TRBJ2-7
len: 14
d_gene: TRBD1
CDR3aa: CSAGDGQGLHEQYF
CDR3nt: TGCAGTGCTGGGGACGGACAGGGTCTCCACGAGCAGTACTTC

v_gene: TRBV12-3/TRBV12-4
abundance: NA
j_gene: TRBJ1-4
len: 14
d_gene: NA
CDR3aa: CASSRMLANEKLFF
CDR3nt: TGTGCCAGCAGTAGAATGTTGGCTAATGAAAAACTGTTTTTT

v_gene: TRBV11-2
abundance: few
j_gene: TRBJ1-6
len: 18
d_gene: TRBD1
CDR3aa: CASSPDRGQSSYNSPLHF
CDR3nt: TGTGCCAGCAGCCCCGACCGGGGACAGAGCTCCTATAATTCACCCCTCCACTTT

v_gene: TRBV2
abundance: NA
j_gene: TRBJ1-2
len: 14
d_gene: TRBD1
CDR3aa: CASSELDRAYGYTF
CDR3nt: TGTGCCAGCAGTGAGCTCGACAGGGCCTATGGCTACACCTTC

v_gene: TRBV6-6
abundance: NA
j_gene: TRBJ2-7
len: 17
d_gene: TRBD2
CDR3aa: CASSYSGGARGSYEQYF
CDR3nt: TGTGCCAGCAGTTACTCGGGAGGGGCTCGCGGCTCCTACGAGCAGTACTTC

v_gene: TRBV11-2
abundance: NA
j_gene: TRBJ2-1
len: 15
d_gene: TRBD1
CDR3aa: CASSPTGISYNEQFF
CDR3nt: TGTGCCAGCAGTCCGACAGGGATATCCTACAATGAGCAGTTCTTC

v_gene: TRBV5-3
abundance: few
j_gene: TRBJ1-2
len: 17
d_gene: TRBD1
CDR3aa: CARSSPGQGTQNYGYTF
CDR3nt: TGTGCCAGAAGCTCCCCGGGACAGGGAACGCAGAACTATGGCTACACCTTC

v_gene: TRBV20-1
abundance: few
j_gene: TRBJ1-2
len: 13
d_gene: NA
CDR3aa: CSARQGNDYGYTF
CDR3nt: TGCAGTGCTAGACAGGGGAATGACTATGGCTACACCTTC

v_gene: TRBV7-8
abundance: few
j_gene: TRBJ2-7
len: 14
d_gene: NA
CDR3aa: CASSPVQTWGEQYF
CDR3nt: TGTGCCAGCAGCCCCGTCCAAACTTGGGGCGAGCAGTACTTC

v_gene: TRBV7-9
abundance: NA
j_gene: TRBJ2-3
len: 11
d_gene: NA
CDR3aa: CASSTGDTQYF
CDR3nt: TGTGCCAGCAGCACGGGAGATACGCAGTATTTT

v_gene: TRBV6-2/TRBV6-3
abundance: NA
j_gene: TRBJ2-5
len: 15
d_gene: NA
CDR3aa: CASSYSKVTGETQYF
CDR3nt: TGTGCCAGCAGTTACTCGAAGGTTACCGGGGAGACCCAGTACTTC

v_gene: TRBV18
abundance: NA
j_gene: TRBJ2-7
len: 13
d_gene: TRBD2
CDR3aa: CASSPRAGDEQYF
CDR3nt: TGTGCCAGCTCACCACGAGCGGGGGACGAGCAGTACTTC

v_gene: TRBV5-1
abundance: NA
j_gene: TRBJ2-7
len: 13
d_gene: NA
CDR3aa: CASSLGTTYEQYF
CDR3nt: TGCGCCAGCAGCTTAGGGACCACCTACGAGCAGTACTTC

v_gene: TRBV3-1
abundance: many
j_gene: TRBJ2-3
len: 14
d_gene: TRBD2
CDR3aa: CASSLGLAGDTQYF
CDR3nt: TGTGCCAGCAGCCTGGGACTAGCGGGAGATACGCAGTATTTT

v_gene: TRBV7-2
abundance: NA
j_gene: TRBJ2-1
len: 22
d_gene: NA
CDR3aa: CASSFNPVLLTGGDGSYNEQFF
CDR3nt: TGTGCCAGCAGCTTCAACCCGGTCCTACTCACAGGGGGGGATGGCTCCTACAATGAGCAGTTCTTC

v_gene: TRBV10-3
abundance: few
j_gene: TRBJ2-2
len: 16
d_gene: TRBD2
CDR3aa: CAISRAGVRETGELFF
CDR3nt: TGTGCCATCAGCCGAGCGGGAGTAAGGGAAACCGGGGAGCTGTTTTTT

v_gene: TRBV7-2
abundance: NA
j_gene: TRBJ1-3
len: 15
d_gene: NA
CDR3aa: CASSLGPGSGNTIYF
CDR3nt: TGTGCCAGCAGCTTAGGTCCGGGGTCTGGAAACACCATATATTTT

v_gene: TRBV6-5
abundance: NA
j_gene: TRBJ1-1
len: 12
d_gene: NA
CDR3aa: CASTDGLTEAFF
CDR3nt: TGTGCCAGTACCGATGGGCTGACTGAAGCTTTCTTT

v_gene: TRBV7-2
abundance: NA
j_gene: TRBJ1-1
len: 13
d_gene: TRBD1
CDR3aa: CASSPRAGGNCFF
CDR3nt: TGTGCCAGCAGCCCCCGGGCAGGGGGGAATTGTTTCTTT